This TCR beta chain was retrieved from a study of CD8 T cells in Susac syndrome. It was with random hexamers that about 0.45 to 1 ug RNA was reverse transcribed. TCRdb redid the calling of the immunoSEQ multiplex PCR reads with MiXCR, one entry per CDR3 protein. Among 150,000 or so distinct CDR3 sequences listed, 85% to 95% were seen once. V was pared by 0 bases and J by 5 bases, with 5 bases between. The germline CDR1 and CDR2 sequences are DFQATT and SNEGSKA (reference sequence). The CDR3 has 12 amino acids. The TCR comes from a human donor with Susac syndrome. Material: CD4+ T cells from PBMCs. This chain uses TRBV20-1 with TRBJ1-5; TRBD1 is a possible D gene (5 bases). CDR3 nucleotides: TGCAGTGCTAGAGAAGGGGATCAGCCCCAGCATTTT. This gives the protein CSAREGDQPQHF.